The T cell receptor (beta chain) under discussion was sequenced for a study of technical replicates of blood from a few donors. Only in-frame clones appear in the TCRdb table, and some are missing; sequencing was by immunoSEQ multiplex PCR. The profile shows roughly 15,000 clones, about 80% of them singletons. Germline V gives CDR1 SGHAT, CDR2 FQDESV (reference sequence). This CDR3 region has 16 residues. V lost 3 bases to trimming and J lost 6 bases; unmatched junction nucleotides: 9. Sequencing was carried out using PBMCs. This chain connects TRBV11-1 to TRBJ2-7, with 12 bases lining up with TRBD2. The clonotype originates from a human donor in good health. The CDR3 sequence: CASSLGRLAGGPEQYF. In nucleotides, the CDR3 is TGTGCCAGCAGCTTGGGTCGGCTAGCGGGAGGGCCCGAGCAGTACTTC.